The rows below give T cell receptor beta chains drawn from one sample of a study of shared clonotypes between healthy human individuals. Sequencing used immunoSEQ multiplex PCR; TCRdb keeps in-frame clones, though not all of them. The table has 1.5 million to 2.5 million clones, roughly 95% seen once. The material sequenced was naive CD8+ T cells sorted from blood. All receptors derive from a young man in good health. Both conserved end residues are part of each CDR3. Each record gives: CDR3 length, J gene, clone size, D gene, V gene, CDR3 DNA, CDR3 protein. The D gene is left open where the match is weak. A clone size is listed for some rows: how often the clone was seen (once, few, many), or a class if it is expanded.

14 | TRBJ2-5 | . | TRBD2 | TRBV5-4 | TGTGCCAGCAGTCTGGGACTAGGCGGGGAGACCCAGTACTTC | CASSLGLGGETQYF
15 | TRBJ2-1 | . | TRBD1 | TRBV5-1 | TGCGCCAGCAGCGAAGGGACAGGGGGTTTTAATGAGCAGTTCTTC | CASSEGTGGFNEQFF
13 | TRBJ2-7 | once | . | TRBV28 | TGTGCCAGCAGTTTATCCAGGTTCGACGAGCAGTACTTC | CASSLSRFDEQYF
15 | TRBJ1-5 | . | . | TRBV6-1 | TGTGCCAGCAGTGATGAGATACCGGACAATCAGCCCCAGCATTTT | CASSDEIPDNQPQHF
14 | TRBJ2-3 | few | TRBD2 | TRBV9 | TGTGCCAGCAGCGTTAGCGGGAGGGAAGATACGCAGTATTTT | CASSVSGREDTQYF
12 | TRBJ2-5 | . | TRBD1 | TRBV5-6 | TGTGCCAGCAGCACTCTACAGGGGCCCCAGTACTTC | CASSTLQGPQYF
15 | TRBJ1-2 | . | TRBD1 | TRBV2 | TGTGCCAGCAGTGAAAGTCAGGGGGCTTTCTATGGCTACACCTTC | CASSESQGAFYGYTF
13 | TRBJ2-7 | . | . | TRBV28 | TGTGCCAGCAGCTTCGGACACTCCTACGAGCAGTACTTC | CASSFGHSYEQYF
15 | TRBJ2-5 | . | . | TRBV6-5 | TGTGCCAGCAGTTACTCGAGGGGGTCCCAAGAGACCCAGTACTTC | CASSYSRGSQETQYF
15 | TRBJ1-6 | . | TRBD1 | TRBV7-6 | TGTGCCAGCAGCTCGACGGGACAGGGGTTTTCACCCCTCCACTTT | CASSSTGQGFSPLHF
16 | TRBJ1-1 | . | . | TRBV7-2 | TGTGCCAGCAGACCCCCCGTCCAGGGAATTAACACTGAAGCTTTCTTT | CASRPPVQGINTEAFF
15 | TRBJ2-1 | . | . | TRBV7-9 | TGTGCCAGCAGCCCCCCCTCTGGCGAAGGGGATGAGCAGTTCTTC | CASSPPSGEGDEQFF
17 | TRBJ2-7 | . | TRBD2 | TRBV5-4 | TGTGCCAGCAGCTTGGGTCTAGCGGGAAAGGGTTCCTACGAGCAGTACTTC | CASSLGLAGKGSYEQYF
12 | TRBJ1-1 | . | . | TRBV11-2 | TGTGCCAGCAGCTTTAGAGGGGCTGAAGCTTTCTTT | CASSFRGAEAFF
16 | TRBJ2-1 | . | TRBD2 | TRBV19 | TGTGCCAGTAGCCCCTTAAGCGGGAGGACCTACAATGAGCAGTTCTTC | CASSPLSGRTYNEQFF
15 | TRBJ2-2 | . | . | TRBV27 | TGTGCCAGTTCGGAAGGGGCAACTTTCACCGGGGAGCTGTTTTTT | CASSEGATFTGELFF